The T cell receptor beta chain under discussion was sequenced for a study of Tregs in tolerant kidney transplant recipients. On this clone: The antigen remains unidentified.

Clones were sequenced by immunoSEQ multiplex PCR, and TCRdb holds only the in-frame ones, with some missing. This sample has 80,000 to 90,000 clones, with approximately 94% found just once. The CDR3 loop spans 15 amino acids. Germline V gene data show CDR1 as SGDLS and CDR2 as YYNGEE. V was clipped by 0 bases and J by 5 bases, with 15 bases between them. Thawed PBMCs were FACS-sorted into unstimulated CD4+CD25+CD127- regulatory T cells, CD4+CD25- non-regulatory cells, CD4 and CD8 cells. Overall study findings and caveats: This study did not directly address biological reproducibility. Activated donor B cell expansion appeared to reveal the most relevant donor-specific TCRbeta repertoire.

The chain is built from TRBV9 and TRBJ2-7, with D perhaps assigned TRBD1 or TRBD2 (5 bases each). The receptor was isolated from a human donor in good health. Sequenced sample: CD8+ T cells from blood. This chain's CDR3 is CASSVAGQGIDEQYF. In DNA, the CDR3 is TGTGCCAGCAGCGTAGCGGGGCAGGGTATCGACGAGCAGTACTTC.